This T cell receptor (beta chain) was documented in a study of Ad26.COV2.S vaccination and SARS-CoV-2 variants. In the study overall: The vaccine Ad26.COV2.S was put into the muscle once, or twice with 56 days between.

The table came from immunoSEQ multiplex PCR; TCRdb's copy has only in-frame clones and leaves some out. The profile covers around 450,000 clones, with approximately 89% appearing a single time and over 2.5% taken by the ten largest. CDR1 is SGDLS and CDR2 is YYNGEE in the germline V gene. V gave up 4 bases and J gave up 2 bases, with 16 bases separating them. The CDR3 contains 15 residues. Sample treatment: about 20 received Ad26.COV2.S at low or high dose, single or two shots; roughly 5 received placebo; per-sample allocation not given. Sampling occurred on day 63 after the first vaccine or placebo injection.

This clonotype was sampled from a person between 18 and 65 years old who received the Ad26.COV2.S COVID-19 vaccine or a placebo. The chain has TRBV9 and TRBJ2-7; D is perhaps TRBD1 (6 bases). The sample consisted of peripheral blood, taken in a trial of Ad26.COV2.S vaccine versus placebo. The CDR3 coding sequence is TGTGCCAGCAGCCAGAGTGGGCAGGGGCCCTACGAGCAGTACTTC. This sequence encodes CASSQSGQGPYEQYF. Variable domain in full (rest from reference TRBV9 and TRBJ2-7): DSGVTQTPKHLITATGQRVTLRCSPRSGDLSVYWYQQSLDQGLQFLIQYYNGEERAKGNILERFSAQQFPDLHSELNLSSLELGDSALYFCASSQSGQGPYEQYFGPGTRLTVT.